The 11 T cell receptor beta chains reported below all come from one sample, sequenced in a study of blood T cell repertoires in COVID-19. Assay used: immunoSEQ multiplex PCR; TCRdb lists only in-frame clones, some missing. The table records under 150,000 clones, about 90% of them present only once. Specimen: peripheral blood. These receptors were taken from a human donor in a cohort sampled during active COVID-19.

This chain connects TRBV6-5 to TRBJ2-1; 7 nucleotides align to TRBD2. The CDR3 consists of 15 residues. Germline V gives CDR1 MNHEY, CDR2 SVGAGI. V lost 10 bases, J lost 2 bases, and 11 bases stayed unmatched. The CDR3 DNA sequence: TGTGCCACTCCCGGGAAAGCGGGAACCTACAATGAGCAGTTCTTC. It yields the protein CATPGKAGTYNEQFF.

V and J are TRBV19 and TRBJ1-4; 8 positions agree with TRBD1. V dropped 2 bases and J dropped 3; count of bases not matched to a gene: 5. CDR1 LNHDA and CDR2 SQIVND come from the germline V gene (reference sequence). This CDR3 contains 16 residues. The CDR3 DNA sequence: TGTGCCAGTAGTATAAGACAGGGGAATGCTAATGAAAAACTGTTTTTT. Translation gives CASSIRQGNANEKLFF.

Comments on this clone: The germline gene is not matched at one end of the junction; a read error may be the cause. V usage is TRBV28 and J usage is TRBJ2-1, with 12 bases that match TRBD2. The CDR3 consists of 17 residues. CDR1 is MDHEN, CDR2 SYDVKM, per germline. The CDR3 bases are TGTGCCAGCAGTCCTACTAGCGGGGGGACACCCTACAGTGAGCAGTTCTTC. Translation gives CASSPTSGGTPYSEQFF.

The CDR3 DNA is TGTGCCAGCAGTTCAAAACAGGGGGCGAGCACTGAAGCTTTCTTT. This codes for CASSSKQGASTEAFF. J is TRBJ1-1 and V is TRBV6-5; 9 nucleotides agree with TRBD1. With 4 bases clipped from V and 4 bases from J, the junction kept 7 bases outside the gene matches. CDR1 MNHEY and CDR2 SVGAGI come from the germline V gene. This CDR3 region has 15 residues.

The rearrangement joins TRBV4-1 to TRBJ1-6; TRBD1 matches 8 bases. The V segment lost 0 bases and the J segment 8 bases; nucleotides outside the gene matches: 12. There are 18 residues in the CDR3. Germline V gene data show CDR1 as MGHRA and CDR2 as YSYEKL. CDR3 in amino acids: CASSQEVPGGDDYSPLHF. The CDR3 DNA is TGCGCCAGCAGCCAAGAAGTCCCAGGGGGCGATGATTATTCACCCCTCCACTTT.

The chain employs TRBV7-8 and TRBJ2-7, with 10 nucleotides matching TRBD1. V gave up 5 bases and J gave up 3 bases; unmatched junction bases: 7. The CDR3 loop spans 15 amino acids. Germline loops: CDR1 SGHVS, CDR2 FQNEAQ. Here the CDR3 DNA reads TGTGCCAGCAGCCGAGGACAGGGGGGGAGCTACGAGCAGTACTTC. Translation: CASSRGQGGSYEQYF.

The V gene is TRBV24-1, the J gene TRBJ1-5, with 9 bases lining up with TRBD1. J gave up 4 bases and V 4 bases, and 4 bases lay outside the gene matches. Germline V gene sequence: CDR1 KGHDR, CDR2 SFDVKD. This CDR3 contains 15 residues. The CDR3 region has the DNA TGTGCCACCAGTGAACGGGGACAGGGTAATCAGCCCCAGCATTTT. It encodes CATSERGQGNQPQHF.

The chain employs TRBV6-5 and TRBJ1-1, with D maybe TRBD1 (5 bases). Germline lookup yields CDR1 MNHEY and CDR2 SVGAGI. Trimming removed 7 bases at V and 7 bases at J, with 10 bases between. The CDR3 length is 11 residues. CDR3 sequence (DNA): TGTGCCAGCAATCAAAGGGGTGAAGCTTTCTTT. Its protein product is CASNQRGEAFF.

With regard to this clone: Relative to the germline gene, one junction end is altered; a read error may explain this. The CDR3 loop is CASGLGTDPYEQYF. The CDR3 nucleotides read TGTGCCAGCGGCTTGGGGACAGATCCCTACGAGCAGTACTTC. The chain is built from TRBV11-2 and TRBJ2-7, with 7 bases matching TRBD1. This CDR3 contains 14 residues. The germline CDR1 and CDR2 sequences are SGHAT and FQNNGV. Combining the CDR3 with reference TRBV11-2 and TRBJ2-7 gives the whole variable domain EAGVAQSPRYKIIEKRQSVAFWCNPISGHATLYWYQQILGQGPKLLIQFQNNGVVDDSQLPKDRFSAERLKGVDSTLKIQPAKLEDSAVYLCASGLGTDPYEQYFGPGTRLTVT.

This chain connects TRBV9 to TRBJ2-3; 12 bases are a match to TRBD2. After removal of 2 bases from V and 3 bases from J, the junction contained 7 bases not matched to a gene. The length of the CDR3 is 17 residues. From germline, CDR1 is SGDLS and CDR2 YYNGEE. The CDR3 DNA follows: TGTGCCAGCAGCGTCCTAGCGGGAGGGCCGGGGACAGATACGCAGTATTTT. Translating gives CASSVLAGGPGTDTQYF.

CDR3 sequence: CASSVQGLRVRTEAFF. For the CDR3, the DNA is TGTGCCAGTAGCGTACAGGGGTTGCGAGTGAGGACTGAAGCTTTCTTT. V gene TRBV19 combines with J gene TRBJ1-1; 7 bases agree with TRBD1. The germline V gene has CDR1 LNHDA and CDR2 SQIVND (reference sequence). This CDR3 region has 16 residues. The V segment lost 6 bases and the J segment 5 bases; nucleotides outside the gene matches: 15.